This paragraph reports one TCR beta chain. Sequencing was performed with immunoSEQ multiplex PCR; in TCRdb, only in-frame clones are kept and a portion is missing. The table includes roughly 90,000 clones, about 85% detected once. The sample originates from a study of cytomegalovirus exposure and HLA in healthy donors. V gave up 3 bases and J gave up 7 bases; unmatched junction bases: 0. This CDR3 comprises 14 residues. Germline CDR1 reads SNHLY; CDR2 reads FYNNEI. The V gene is TRBV2, the J gene TRBJ2-1; 13 bases are shared with TRBD2. The sequenced material came from PBMCs. The sequence was collected from a young man in good health and CMV-seropositive. The CDR3 loop is CASSETSGRNEQFF. CDR3 coding DNA: TGTGCCAGCAGTGAGACTAGCGGGAGGAATGAGCAGTTCTTC.